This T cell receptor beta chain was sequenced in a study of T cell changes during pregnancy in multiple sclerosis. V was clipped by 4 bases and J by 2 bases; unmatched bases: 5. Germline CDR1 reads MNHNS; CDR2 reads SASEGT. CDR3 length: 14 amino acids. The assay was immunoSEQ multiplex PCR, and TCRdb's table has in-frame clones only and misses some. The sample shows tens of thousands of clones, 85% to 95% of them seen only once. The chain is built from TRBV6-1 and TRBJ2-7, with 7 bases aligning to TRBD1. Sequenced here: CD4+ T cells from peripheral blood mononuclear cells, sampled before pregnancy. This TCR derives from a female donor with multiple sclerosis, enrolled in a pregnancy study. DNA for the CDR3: TGTGCCAGCAGTGCCCGGACAGGCCCCTACGAGCAGTACTTC. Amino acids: CASSARTGPYEQYF.